These T cell receptor beta chains were read from a single sample in a study of cytomegalovirus exposure and HLA in healthy donors. Only in-frame clones appear in the TCRdb table, and some are missing; sequencing was by immunoSEQ multiplex PCR. The data contain about 89,000 clones, approximately 71% of them seen just once; the ten biggest clones take up 3.7%. The sequenced sample was PBMCs. Source of these receptors: a young man in good health and CMV-seronegative. CDR3s include the opening cysteine and the closing phenylalanine or tryptophan. D genes are given only for firm matches. Some rows mark clone size as missing; the rest say once, few, many or name a class of expanded clone.

abundance: NA
j_gene: TRBJ2-7
len: 14
v_gene: TRBV6-1
d_gene: NA
CDR3aa: CASSPQVVAHEQYF
CDR3nt: TGTGCCAGCAGTCCCCAAGTGGTGGCACACGAGCAGTACTTC

abundance: NA
j_gene: TRBJ2-5
len: 16
v_gene: TRBV7-2
d_gene: NA
CDR3aa: CASSLGRADYQETQYF
CDR3nt: TGTGCCAGCAGCTTAGGCCGGGCGGACTACCAAGAGACCCAGTACTTC

abundance: NA
j_gene: TRBJ1-2
len: 16
v_gene: TRBV9
d_gene: TRBD1
CDR3aa: CASSVSGTGQSYGYTF
CDR3nt: TGTGCCAGCAGCGTATCCGGGACAGGACAGAGTTATGGCTACACCTTC

abundance: NA
j_gene: TRBJ2-3
len: 15
v_gene: TRBV7-2
d_gene: TRBD2
CDR3aa: CASSFRGGYTDTQYF
CDR3nt: TGTGCCAGCAGCTTCCGGGGGGGTTATACAGATACGCAGTATTTT

abundance: NA
j_gene: TRBJ1-4
len: 14
v_gene: TRBV5-1
d_gene: TRBD1
CDR3aa: CASSLGQGNEKLFF
CDR3nt: TGCGCCAGCAGCCTGGGACAGGGGAATGAAAAACTGTTTTTT

abundance: NA
j_gene: TRBJ2-7
len: 15
v_gene: TRBV7-2
d_gene: NA
CDR3aa: CASSLTGGTSYEQYF
CDR3nt: TGTGCCAGCAGCTTAACAGGAGGGACGTCCTACGAGCAGTACTTC

abundance: NA
j_gene: TRBJ2-3
len: 13
v_gene: TRBV15
d_gene: NA
CDR3aa: CATSRDIRDTQYF
CDR3nt: TGTGCCACCAGTCGGGACATCAGAGATACGCAGTATTTT

abundance: NA
j_gene: TRBJ1-5
len: 14
v_gene: TRBV28
d_gene: TRBD1
CDR3aa: CASSFTGEVQPQHF
CDR3nt: TGTGCCAGCAGTTTTACAGGGGAAGTACAGCCCCAGCATTTT

abundance: NA
j_gene: TRBJ2-1
len: 16
v_gene: TRBV7-6
d_gene: TRBD2
CDR3aa: CASSSFIAGGRNEQFF
CDR3nt: TGTGCCAGCAGCTCATTTATAGCGGGAGGGCGTAATGAGCAGTTCTTC

abundance: NA
j_gene: TRBJ2-7
len: 15
v_gene: TRBV15
d_gene: NA
CDR3aa: CATSRDTWTAYEQYF
CDR3nt: TGTGCCACCAGCAGAGATACGTGGACAGCCTACGAGCAGTACTTC

abundance: NA
j_gene: TRBJ2-2
len: 16
v_gene: TRBV9
d_gene: TRBD2
CDR3aa: CASSVMLAGRTGELFF
CDR3nt: TGTGCCAGCAGCGTAATGCTAGCGGGAAGGACCGGGGAGCTGTTTTTT

abundance: few
j_gene: TRBJ1-4
len: 13
v_gene: TRBV14
d_gene: NA
CDR3aa: CASSQVRGAGLFF
CDR3nt: TGTGCCAGCAGCCAAGTACGGGGGGCAGGACTGTTTTTT